The 24 T cell receptor beta chains below were found in one sample sequenced in a study of neurological immune-mediated disorders. Via MiXCR, TCRdb re-called the 5' RACE reads, giving one row per CDR3 protein. This table holds 48,000 or so distinct CDR3 sequences, 10% found once. Sequencing was carried out using PBMCs. Source of these receptors: a woman aged 40 to 50 with HTLV-1-associated myelopathy (HAM/TSP).

This clonotype was seen at least ten times. This chain connects TRBV2 to TRBJ1-4, with D perhaps TRBD1 (5 bases). V shed 7 bases and J shed 8 bases, with 8 bases lying between them. CDR1 and CDR2 from the germline V gene are SNHLY and FYNNEI. The CDR3 totals 11 residues. CDR3 region: CASIQGEKLFF. In nucleotides, the CDR3 is TGTGCCAGCATTCAGGGAGAAAAACTGTTTTTT.

This clonotype appeared many times. V is TRBV10-3 and J is TRBJ1-2; maybe TRBD1 (6 bases). Germline assignment: CDR1 ENHRY and CDR2 SYGVKD. The CDR3 has 12 residues. Trimming left V 6 bases short and J 4 bases short, with 9 bases between. CDR3 nucleotides: TGTGCCATCAGAAGGGACACCTATGGCTACACCTTC. Amino acids: CAIRRDTYGYTF.

This clonotype was recorded at least ten times. The V and J genes are TRBV5-5 and TRBJ1-1; D is possibly TRBD1 (6 bases). The ends were cut back, 3 bases at V and 5 bases at J, with 11 bases in the middle. Germline V CDR1 and CDR2: SGHKS, YYEKEE (reference sequence). The CDR3 is made up of 13 amino acids. Here the CDR3 reads CASSSQGHTEAFF. DNA for the CDR3: TGTGCCAGCAGCTCTCAGGGGCATACTGAAGCTTTCTTT.

This clonotype was detected many times. This CDR3 reads CASSLHRINTGELFF. The CDR3 region has the DNA TGTGCCAGCAGCCTTCACAGGATCAACACCGGGGAGCTGTTTTTT. The chain couples TRBV14 to TRBJ2-2, with D perhaps matching TRBD1 (5 bases). CDR1 SGHDN and CDR2 FVKESK come from the germline V gene. This CDR3 contains 15 residues. The ends were cut back, 4 bases at V and 2 bases at J, with 11 bases in the middle. Variable domain in full (rest from reference TRBV14 and TRBJ2-2): EAGVTQFPSHSVIEKGQTVTLRCDPISGHDNLYWYRRVMGKEIKFLLHFVKESKQDESGMPNNRFLAERTGGTYSTLKVQPAELEDSGVYFCASSLHRINTGELFFGEGSRLTVL.

This clonotype has a count of ten or more. J is TRBJ1-2 and V is TRBV25-1, with unresolved D. Looked up from germline, CDR1 is MGHDK and CDR2 is SYGVNS. The length of the CDR3 is 11 residues. V was trimmed by 5 bases and J by 6 bases, leaving 7 bases between them. CDR3: CASSLGNGYTF. The CDR3 DNA reads TGTGCCAGCAGTCTCGGAAATGGCTACACCTTC.

This clonotype has ten or more counts. The J gene is TRBJ1-1, the V gene TRBV10-3, with D uncertain. The CDR3 covers 13 residues. Germline loops: CDR1 ENHRY, CDR2 SYGVKD. The ends were cut back, 2 bases at V and 1 base at J, with 5 bases in the middle. The CDR3: CAISERANTEAFF. The DNA of the CDR3 is TGTGCCATCAGTGAGAGAGCGAACACTGAAGCTTTCTTT.

As to this clonotype: A much larger clone sits a single nucleotide away, making a read error possible. The chain employs TRBV20-1 and TRBJ2-7; 9 positions match TRBD2. This CDR3 contains 13 residues. Germline values: CDR1 DFQATT, CDR2 SNEGSKA (reference sequence). With 6 bases clipped from V and 5 bases from J, the junction kept 8 bases outside the gene matches. The CDR3 region has the DNA TGCAGTGCGGGAGCGGGGGGCGCTAACGAGCAGTACTTC. Protein product: CSAGAGGANEQYF.

Many counts were recorded for this clonotype. The rearrangement uses TRBV6-2 or TRBV6-3 and TRBJ2-5; no reliable D call. Germline lookup yields CDR1 MNHEY and CDR2 SVGEGT. CDR3 length: 11 residues. Trimming took off 0 bases at V and 5 bases at J, with 1 base between the two ends. This CDR3 is CASSYSETQYF. The CDR3, as DNA: TGTGCCAGCAGTTACTCGGAGACCCAGTACTTC.

This clonotype has ten or more counts. The CDR3 nucleotides are TGTGCCAGCAGTTTTGGCAGGACCTACGAGCAGTACTTC. It is translated as CASSFGRTYEQYF. This sequence joins TRBV7-2 and TRBJ2-7; D unresolved. The CDR3 covers 13 residues. The germline V gene has CDR1 SGHTA and CDR2 FQGNSA. V was trimmed by 6 bases and J by 2 bases, leaving 11 bases between them.

CDR3 DNA sequence: TGTGCCAGCAGCTTGAAATTCTGGGCTGAAGGCATCGACGAGCAGTACTTC. Translated: CASSLKFWAEGIDEQYF. The chain combines TRBV5-8 with TRBJ2-7; D is unresolved. Germline V gene data show CDR1 as SGHTS and CDR2 as YDEGEE. Trimming pared 1 base from V and 5 bases from J, leaving 22 bases between. The CDR3 sequence is 17 residues long. Complete variable domain (other parts from reference TRBV5-8 and TRBJ2-7): EAGVTQSPTHLIKTRGQQATLRCSPISGHTSVYWYQQALGLGLQFLLWYDEGEERNRGNFPPRFSGRQFPNYSSELNVNALELEDSALYLCASSLKFWAEGIDEQYFGPGTRLTVT.

This clonotype has at least ten counts. V usage is TRBV20-1 and J usage is TRBJ2-3; TRBD2 matches 7 bases. The V gene end was trimmed by 0 bases and the J gene end by 1 base; junction bases not matched to a gene: 7. CDR1 is DFQATT, CDR2 SNEGSKA, per germline (reference sequence). There are 16 residues in the CDR3. CDR3 region: CSARDRLAGGTDTQYF. The CDR3 region has the DNA TGCAGTGCTAGAGACAGACTAGCTGGAGGCACAGATACGCAGTATTTT.

This clonotype appeared many times. The chain links TRBV12-3 or TRBV12-4 to TRBJ2-1; the D gene is possibly TRBD1 (5 bases). Trimming removed 5 bases at V and 4 bases at J, with 18 bases between. This CDR3 spans 16 amino acids. The CDR3 here is CASSPARVEPYNEQFF. The CDR3 bases are TGTGCCAGCAGTCCCGCCAGGGTAGAGCCTTACAATGAGCAGTTCTTC.

This clonotype was picked up many times. The V call is TRBV5-6, the J call TRBJ2-1; either TRBD1 or TRBD2 may fit D (5 bases each). This CDR3 is built from 15 residues. CDR1 is SGHDT, CDR2 YYEEEE, per germline. V lost 4 bases to trimming and J lost 3 bases, with 14 bases between them. CDR3 in amino acids: CASSGAGTHYNEQFF. In nucleotides, the CDR3 is TGTGCCAGCAGCGGCGCCGGGACCCACTACAATGAGCAGTTCTTC.

This clonotype was found many times. The rearrangement joins TRBV7-6 to TRBJ2-1, with a tentative D call TRBD2 (5 bases). This CDR3 is 17 amino acids long. Per germline, CDR1 SGHVS and CDR2 FNYEAQ. Trimming stripped 5 bases from V and 9 bases from J, with 26 bases between. The CDR3 DNA reads TGTGCCAGCAGCCCGGCGGTGAGCCCGTGGATGGGGAGTGAGCAGTTCTTC. Its protein product is CASSPAVSPWMGSEQFF.

At least ten counts were recorded for this clonotype. The V and J genes are TRBV7-2 and TRBJ2-5, with no clear D. V shed 4 bases and J shed 6 bases, with 9 bases lying between them. The CDR3 spans 12 residues. Germline loops: CDR1 SGHTA, CDR2 FQGNSA. For the CDR3, the DNA is TGTGCCAGCAGCTCGGAGTGGAAGACCCAGTACTTC. As protein: CASSSEWKTQYF.

This clonotype has at least ten counts. The V and J genes are TRBV21-1 and TRBJ2-3. TRBV21-1 constitutes a pseudogene. The CDR3 loop spans 13 amino acids. The CDR3 sequence: CASSKGRTDTQYF. DNA of the CDR3: TGTGCCAGCAGCAAAGGGAGGACAGATACGCAGTATTTT.

This clonotype was counted many times. The chain recombines TRBV3-1 with TRBJ2-3; D remains ambiguous. This CDR3 comprises 14 residues. Trimming left V 7 bases short and J 1 base short, with 12 bases between. CDR1 is LGHDT and CDR2 is YNNKEL in the germline V gene (reference sequence). CDR3 region: CASTPGSGTDTQYF. The CDR3 nucleotides read TGTGCCAGCACCCCCGGGTCCGGCACAGATACGCAGTATTTT.

At least ten counts were recorded for this clonotype. The chain has TRBV29-1 and TRBJ2-5; 7 positions match TRBD1. With V trimmed by 2 bases and J by 2 bases, 11 bases remained unmatched. CDR3 size: 16 residues. Germline V gives CDR1 SQVTM, CDR2 ANQGSEA. CDR3 amino acids: CSVEIPGQHLQETQYF. The CDR3 DNA follows: TGCAGCGTTGAAATTCCGGGACAGCATTTACAAGAGACCCAGTACTTC.

This clonotype was seen repeatedly, ten times or more. The chain is built from TRBV12-3 or TRBV12-4 and TRBJ2-1; possible D gene TRBD1, 5 bases. The CDR3 consists of 15 residues. The germline V and J ends were trimmed by 6 bases and 0 bases, with 12 bases remaining between them. CDR3 bases: TGTGCCAGCAGCCGACAGACCCCCTCCTACAATGAGCAGTTCTTC. This encodes CASSRQTPSYNEQFF.

The chain carries TRBV4-3 and TRBJ1-1; 7 bases map to TRBD1. Unmatched junction bases numbered 9, after V lost 4 bases and J lost 1 base. CDR3 length equals 16 residues. The germline V gene has CDR1 LGHNA and CDR2 YSLEER. CDR3 in DNA: TGCGCCAGCAGCCCTATACCCCGGACAGGGAACACTGAAGCTTTCTTT. Translated: CASSPIPRTGNTEAFF.

Judged by abundance, this clonotype is medium-sized. V and J are TRBV20-1 and TRBJ2-3; TRBD2 matches at 10 bases. In germline, CDR1 is DFQATT, CDR2 SNEGSKA (reference sequence). V gave up 1 base and J gave up 0 bases; unmatched junction bases: 13. The CDR3 has 19 amino acids. CDR3 region: CSARVRGASGGQSTDTQYF. The CDR3 DNA reads as TGCAGTGCTAGAGTTCGCGGGGCTAGCGGGGGTCAGAGCACAGATACGCAGTATTTT.

A few counts support this clonotype. This chain joins TRBV7-8 and TRBJ2-6; TRBD2 matches 8 bases. V shed 4 bases, J shed 0 bases, and the junction held 8 bases outside the gene matches. The CDR3 consists of 18 residues. Germline-derived CDR1 and CDR2 are SGHVS and FQNEAQ. The CDR3 region has the DNA TGTGCCAGCAGCTCCGGGGGGGGTAAAAGCTCTGGGGCCAACGTCCTGACTTTC. Translating it yields CASSSGGGKSSGANVLTF.

Comment on this clonotype: Germline and junction disagree at one end, which may indicate a read error. The rearrangement joins TRBV5-1 to TRBJ1-4; perhaps TRBD1 as D (5 bases). The CDR3 covers 14 residues. The V gene's germline CDR1 is SGHRS and CDR2 YFSETQ. The CDR3 sequence: CANSLVGAGEKLFF. The DNA of the CDR3 is TGCGCCAACAGCTTGGTTGGGGCGGGTGAAAAACTTTTTTTT.

This clonotype has ten or more counts. The genes are TRBV6-2 or TRBV6-3 and TRBJ2-5, with D tentatively TRBD1 or TRBD2 (5 bases each). V lost 5 bases to trimming and J lost 1 base, with 17 bases between them. In germline, CDR1 is MNHEY, CDR2 SVGEGT. The CDR3 is made up of 16 amino acids. The CDR3 DNA is TGTGCCAGCAGTATGGCCCTACGGGGCAGCCAAGAGACCCAGTACTTC. Protein product: CASSMALRGSQETQYF.